This T cell receptor beta chain derives from a study of Ad26.COV2.S vaccination and SARS-CoV-2 variants. Study overall: Intramuscularly, Ad26.COV2.S was given either once or twice, 56 days apart.

CDR3 length: 17 amino acids. The V and J ends lost 4 bases and 4 bases, in that order; junction bases with no gene match: 8. Per the germline V gene, CDR1 is WNHNN and CDR2 is SYGVQD (reference sequence). Study outcomes and limitations: The placebo group had lower spike-specific TCR breadth than the vaccine recipients did. Placebo recipients and vaccine recipients were similar in non-spike TCR breadth.

The treatment: roughly 18 received Ad26.COV2.S at low or high dose, single or two shots; 5 received placebo; per-sample allocation not given. Sampling occurred on day 63 after the first vaccine or placebo injection. This clone has only a few counts. Its matching antigen is unknown. The repertoire was sequenced with immunoSEQ multiplex PCR; TCRdb's copy has only in-frame clones and lacks some. Altogether hundreds of thousands of clones are present, roughly nine tenths being singletons, with the ten largest covering approximately 1.5%. The source of this sequence is a person between 18 and 59 years old who received the Ad26.COV2.S COVID-19 vaccine or a placebo. Sequenced here: peripheral blood, sampled in a trial of Ad26.COV2.S vaccine versus placebo. V gene TRBV10-1 combines with J gene TRBJ2-1, with TRBD2 identical over 12 bases. The CDR3 protein is CASSGSTGLAGYNEQFF. The DNA of the CDR3 is TGCGCCAGCAGTGGCTCCACTGGACTAGCGGGATACAATGAGCAGTTCTTC.